This passage covers 27 T cell receptor beta chains from one sample sequenced in a study of human T cells and chemical hapten exposure. TCRdb reanalysed the RACE reads using MiXCR and keeps one entry per CDR3 protein. The data show 350,000 to 400,000 distinct CDR3 sequences, 6% to 7% seen once. The time point is: patch test 2, 6 weeks after DPC sensitization. Treatment in this sample: therapeutic diphenylcyclopropenone sensitization with weekly scalp DPC. The sample consisted of whole blood, taken in connection with sensitization to the hapten diphenylcyclopropenone (DPC). Every receptor here comes from a woman in her late teens or twenties with alopecia areata. Some clones in this sample may be carry-over from other donors' samples.

On this clonotype itself: A read error may explain this, as a much larger clone is one base away. This CDR3 is missing its conserved last phenylalanine or tryptophan, likely due to a read error. This chain joins TRBV12-3 or TRBV12-4 and TRBJ1-1, with D tentatively TRBD1 (5 bases). The CDR3 totals 13 residues. The ends were cut back, 3 bases at V and 1 base at J, with 6 bases in the middle. CDR3 bases: TGTGCCAGCAGTTTCGGGGGGAACACTGAAGCTTTCATT. Translating gives CASSFGGNTEAFI.

This clonotype was recorded at least ten times. The CDR3 DNA reads as TGTGCCAGCAGCACTATGGGACAGGGAGTTAATGGCTACACCTTC. It encodes CASSTMGQGVNGYTF. The V and J genes are TRBV7-2 and TRBJ1-2; 9 bases line up with TRBD1. The CDR3 is made up of 15 amino acids. J lost 6 bases, V lost 5 bases, and 10 bases had no gene match. The germline CDR1 and CDR2 sequences are SGHTA and FQGNSA.

This clonotype appeared many times. Compared with germline, one end of the junction differs, possibly owing to a read error. The J gene is TRBJ1-2, the V gene TRBV12-3 or TRBV12-4, with TRBD1 as a possible D gene (5 bases). The CDR3 is 13 amino acids. The CDR3 DNA reads as TGTGCCAGCAGCCTGACTGGGGCCTATAGCTACACCTTC. Translation: CASSLTGAYSYTF.

This sequence joins TRBV14 and TRBJ2-4, with D possibly being TRBD2 (6 bases). The CDR3 consists of 19 residues. The germline V gene has CDR1 SGHDN and CDR2 FVKESK. Trimming took 2 bases from V and 1 from J, leaving 21 bases between them. CDR3 protein: CASSQRALVGGSAKNIQYF. The CDR3, as DNA: TGTGCCAGCAGCCAAAGGGCCCTCGTAGGAGGGTCGGCCAAAAACATTCAGTACTTC.

The V call is TRBV7-2, the J call TRBJ2-3, with TRBD2 matching 7 bases. The germline V gene has CDR1 SGHTA and CDR2 FQGNSA. The CDR3 length is 15 residues. The V gene end was trimmed by 3 bases and the J gene end by 2 bases; junction bases not matched to a gene: 5. The CDR3 here is CASSFSGLITDTQYF. In DNA form, the CDR3 reads TGTGCCAGCAGCTTCTCGGGACTAATCACAGATACGCAGTATTTT.

V usage is TRBV24-1 and J usage is TRBJ1-1, with 9 bases fitting TRBD1. The germline CDR1 and CDR2 sequences are KGHDR and SFDVKD. With 8 bases clipped from V and 5 bases from J, the junction kept 11 bases outside the gene matches. CDR3 length equals 15 residues. CDR3 in DNA: TGTGCCACCAACGGACCGGACAGGGGTGGAACTGAAGCTTTCTTT. Its translation is CATNGPDRGGTEAFF.

This clonotype has ten or more counts. V is TRBV20-1 and J is TRBJ2-3, with D maybe TRBD1 (5 bases). The germline V and J ends were trimmed by 0 bases and 1 base, with 11 bases remaining between them. The germline V gene encodes CDR1 DFQATT and CDR2 SNEGSKA (reference sequence). The CDR3 length is 15 residues. The CDR3 here is CSARDRVQGTDTQYF. In DNA, the CDR3 is TGCAGTGCTAGAGATCGGGTACAGGGCACAGATACGCAGTATTTT.

This clonotype was recorded at least ten times. The chain uses TRBV10-3 and TRBJ1-1; TRBD1 agrees at 7 bases. Germline CDR1 reads ENHRY; CDR2 reads SYGVKD. This CDR3 comprises 14 residues. V lost 10 bases, J lost 1 base, and 9 bases stayed unmatched. CDR3: CATRLGQANTEAFF. DNA for the CDR3: TGTGCCACCCGCCTAGGACAGGCGAACACTGAAGCTTTCTTT.

CDR3: CASSLNRNEQYF. The CDR3 bases are TGTGCCAGCAGCTTAAACAGGAACGAGCAGTACTTC. V and J are TRBV7-9 and TRBJ2-7, with a possible D match to TRBD1 (5 bases). CDR3 length equals 12 residues. Trimming cost V 2 bases and J 5 bases, with 7 bases left between them. Germline V lookup: CDR1 SEHNR, CDR2 FQNEAQ (reference sequence).

CDR3 in DNA: TGTGCCAGCAGCTTAGGTACGGGAGGTGAGCAGTTCTTC. Translated: CASSLGTGGEQFF. This chain connects TRBV11-2 to TRBJ2-1; 7 bases align to TRBD2. The J segment lost 9 bases and the V segment lost 1 base, leaving 3 bases of the junction unmatched. Germline loops: CDR1 SGHAT, CDR2 FQNNGV. This CDR3 comprises 13 residues.

This clonotype was counted ten times or more. The V and J genes are TRBV4-3 and TRBJ1-1; TRBD1 matches 8 bases. This CDR3 region has 17 residues. CDR1 is LGHNA, CDR2 YSLEER, per germline. With V trimmed by 0 bases and J by 5 bases, 11 bases remained unmatched. The CDR3 reads CASSQDSQRTGWTEAFF. Here the CDR3 DNA reads TGCGCCAGCAGCCAAGATTCTCAAAGGACAGGGTGGACTGAAGCTTTCTTT.

This clonotype has a count of ten or more. The V and J genes are TRBV2 and TRBJ1-4; TRBD1 might be the D (5 bases). V lost 8 bases and J 6 bases, leaving 13 bases between the germline ends. The CDR3 consists of 13 residues. The germline gives CDR1 SNHLY, CDR2 FYNNEI. CDR3 loop: CASGGGSDEKLFF. The CDR3 nucleotides read TGTGCCAGCGGGGGTGGTTCCGATGAAAAACTGTTTTTT.

A few counts support this clonotype. The chain uses TRBV18 and TRBJ1-6; tentative D call: TRBD1 (5 bases). V was shortened by 4 bases and J by 8 bases, with 15 bases between the two germline ends. Germline CDR1 KGHSH, CDR2 LQKENI. This CDR3 has 15 amino acids. CDR3 coding DNA: TGTGCCAGCTCACTCCGGAGGGGCGTGGATTCACCCCTCCACTTT. This translates into CASSLRRGVDSPLHF.

The V call is TRBV20-1, the J call TRBJ1-1; D is ambiguous. The CDR3 has 13 amino acids. In germline, CDR1 is DFQATT, CDR2 SNEGSKA (reference sequence). V gave up 3 bases and J gave up 5 bases, with 13 bases separating them. The CDR3 nucleotides are TGCAGTGCTAGTATTATGGGGAGTACTGAAGCTTTCTTT. Its protein product is CSASIMGSTEAFF.

This clonotype appeared many times. The chain is built from TRBV20-1 and TRBJ1-5; D unresolved. Trimming stripped 4 bases from V and 1 base from J, with 11 bases between. This CDR3 is built from 14 residues. Germline CDR1 is DFQATT and CDR2 is SNEGSKA (reference sequence). The CDR3 loop reads CSATPRSSNQPQHF. CDR3 DNA: TGCAGTGCTACTCCCCGATCAAGCAATCAGCCCCAGCATTTT.

This clonotype was seen a few times. The rearrangement uses TRBV20-1 and TRBJ1-1, with 7 bases matching TRBD1. The V gene's germline CDR1 is DFQATT and CDR2 SNEGSKA (reference sequence). J lost 7 bases, V lost 6 bases, and 5 bases had no gene match. The CDR3 spans 11 residues. For the CDR3, the DNA is TGCAGTGCCAAAGGACAGGTTGAAGCTTTCTTT. Encoded protein: CSAKGQVEAFF.

This clonotype was observed at least ten times. The chain uses TRBV3-1 and TRBJ1-1, with 7 bases lining up with TRBD1. This CDR3 has 15 residues. Trimming removed 4 bases from V and 0 bases from J; junction bases left unmatched: 5. CDR1 LGHDT and CDR2 YNNKEL come from the germline V gene (reference sequence). This chain's CDR3 is CASSLRDSMNTEAFF. The CDR3 DNA sequence: TGTGCCAGCAGCCTTCGGGACAGCATGAACACTGAAGCTTTCTTT.

This clonotype was observed at least ten times. This chain joins TRBV10-3 and TRBJ1-5; 7 bases are a match to TRBD1. J lost 0 bases, V lost 7 bases, and 6 bases had no gene match. There are 15 residues in the CDR3. Germline V gives CDR1 ENHRY, CDR2 SYGVKD. As DNA, the CDR3 is TGTGCCATCAAGACAGGGACCTCTAGCAATCAGCCCCAGCATTTT. Residues: CAIKTGTSSNQPQHF.

The sample holds many counts of this clonotype. The chain links TRBV6-5 to TRBJ2-2, with 10 bases matching TRBD2. V dropped 2 bases and J dropped 6; count of bases not matched to a gene: 6. The CDR3 contains 16 residues. Germline V gene data show CDR1 as MNHEY and CDR2 as SVGAGI. The CDR3 sequence is CASSYLSGGRPGELFF. The CDR3 DNA sequence: TGTGCCAGCAGTTACCTTAGCGGGGGGCGGCCCGGGGAGCTGTTTTTT.

This clonotype has only a few counts. The rearrangement links TRBV5-6 to TRBJ2-1; TRBD2 matches at 10 bases. CDR1 and CDR2 from the germline V gene are SGHDT and YYEEEE. The CDR3 length is 15 residues. J gave up 7 bases and V 2 bases, and 6 bases lay outside the gene matches. CDR3 bases: TGTGCCAGCAGCTTCTTGGCTAGCGGGGGTAATGAGCAGTTCTTC. Encoded protein: CASSFLASGGNEQFF.

This clonotype was recorded a few times. The chain uses TRBV12-3 or TRBV12-4 and TRBJ2-2; D is ambiguous. The ends were cut back, 7 bases at V and 4 bases at J, with 13 bases in the middle. The length of the CDR3 is 14 residues. CDR3: CASTLDGFTGELFF. DNA for the CDR3: TGTGCCAGCACCCTGGACGGCTTCACCGGGGAGCTGTTTTTT.

CDR3 protein: CASSYSIGGPNPLAKNIQYF. The CDR3 DNA reads TGTGCCAGCAGTTACTCGATAGGGGGTCCTAACCCCTTAGCCAAAAACATTCAGTACTTC. J is TRBJ2-4 and V is TRBV6-5, with D tentatively TRBD1 (6 bases). The germline gives CDR1 MNHEY, CDR2 SVGAGI. Trimming removed 0 bases at V and 0 bases at J, with 21 bases between. The CDR3 is 20 residues long.

The chain couples TRBV4-1 to TRBJ2-1; 8 bases map to TRBD1. V was clipped by 4 bases and J by 7 bases; unmatched bases: 6. Germline CDR1 reads MGHRA; CDR2 reads YSYEKL. CDR3 length: 14 amino acids. In DNA, the CDR3 is TGCGCCAGCAGCCGAATGACAGGGGAAAATGAGCAGTTCTTC. Protein sequence: CASSRMTGENEQFF.

This clonotype has ten or more counts. The rearrangement uses TRBV6-2 or TRBV6-3 and TRBJ2-3; D is ambiguous. CDR1 and CDR2 (germline): MNHEY, SVGEGT. The CDR3 is 12 residues long. V was cut by 5 bases and J by 2 bases, with 5 bases left in between. The DNA of the CDR3 is TGTGCCAGCAGTGACACCACAGATACGCAGTATTTT. Its protein product is CASSDTTDTQYF.

This clonotype was counted ten times or more. The chain joins TRBV6-6 to TRBJ1-2, with a possible D match to TRBD1 (5 bases). The germline V gene has CDR1 MNHNY and CDR2 SVGAGI (reference sequence). The CDR3 extends over 13 amino acids. The germline V and J ends were trimmed by 2 bases and 6 bases, with 10 bases remaining between them. The CDR3 DNA follows: TGTGCCAGCAGTTACGGGCAGGGAGATGGCTACACCTTC. It encodes CASSYGQGDGYTF.

This clonotype was seen ten or more times. The rearrangement links TRBV6-5 to TRBJ1-4, with TRBD1 matching 8 bases. J lost 10 bases, V lost 5 bases, and 15 bases had no gene match. This CDR3 is 16 amino acids long. CDR1 and CDR2 from the germline V gene are MNHEY and SVGAGI. CDR3 amino acids: CASSKYQGAASGKLFF. DNA of the CDR3: TGTGCCAGCAGTAAATATCAGGGGGCTGCTTCGGGAAAACTGTTTTTT.

This clonotype was seen a few times. The chain carries TRBV28 and TRBJ2-1, with 7 bases fitting TRBD2. CDR1 is MDHEN, CDR2 SYDVKM, per germline. V lost 7 bases, J lost 4 bases, and 4 bases stayed unmatched. CDR3 length: 13 amino acids. CDR3 DNA: TGTGCCAGCACTGCGGGAGTTTACAATGAGCAGTTCTTC. As protein: CASTAGVYNEQFF.